The sequence of this T cell receptor beta chain was determined in a study of CD8+ T cells in alopecia areata. Study findings and constraints: Sequencing of scalp tissue also captures the resident alphabeta T cells of normal skin.

The sequencing template was cDNA reverse transcribed from extracted RNA. The protocol was immunoSEQ multiplex PCR, while the TCRdb copy is restricted to in-frame clones and leaves out a portion. The sample carries about 42,000 clones, less than 70% recorded once. Note on this clone: The antigen is unknown.

V dropped 6 bases and J dropped 0 bases, with 11 bases sitting between them. CDR3 size: 15 residues. Germline V gene sequence: CDR1 SNHLY, CDR2 FYNNEI. Treatment reported: oral pan-JAK inhibitor, 5-10 mg twice daily. The V call is TRBV2, the J call TRBJ2-2; unclear D gene. The material sequenced was CD8+ T cells sorted from blood, taken at week 4, from a patient treated with tofacitinib. The clonotype was recovered from a human donor with alopecia areata. This chain's CDR3 is CASRREQSNTGELFF. DNA for the CDR3: TGTGCCAGCAGAAGAGAGCAATCGAACACCGGGGAGCTGTTTTTT.